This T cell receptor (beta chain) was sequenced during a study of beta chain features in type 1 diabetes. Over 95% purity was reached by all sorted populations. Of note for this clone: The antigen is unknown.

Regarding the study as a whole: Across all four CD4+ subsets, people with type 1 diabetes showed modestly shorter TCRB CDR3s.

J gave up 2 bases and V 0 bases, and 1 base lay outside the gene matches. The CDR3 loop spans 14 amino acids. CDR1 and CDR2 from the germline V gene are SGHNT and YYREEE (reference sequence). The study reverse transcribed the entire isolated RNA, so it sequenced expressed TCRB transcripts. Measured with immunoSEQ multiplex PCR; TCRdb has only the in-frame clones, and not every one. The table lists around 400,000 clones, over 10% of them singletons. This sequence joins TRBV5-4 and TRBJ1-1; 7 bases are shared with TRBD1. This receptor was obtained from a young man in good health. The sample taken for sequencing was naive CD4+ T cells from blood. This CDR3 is CASSLGGGNTEAFF. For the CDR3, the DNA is TGTGCCAGCAGCTTGGGAGGGGGCAACACTGAAGCTTTCTTT.